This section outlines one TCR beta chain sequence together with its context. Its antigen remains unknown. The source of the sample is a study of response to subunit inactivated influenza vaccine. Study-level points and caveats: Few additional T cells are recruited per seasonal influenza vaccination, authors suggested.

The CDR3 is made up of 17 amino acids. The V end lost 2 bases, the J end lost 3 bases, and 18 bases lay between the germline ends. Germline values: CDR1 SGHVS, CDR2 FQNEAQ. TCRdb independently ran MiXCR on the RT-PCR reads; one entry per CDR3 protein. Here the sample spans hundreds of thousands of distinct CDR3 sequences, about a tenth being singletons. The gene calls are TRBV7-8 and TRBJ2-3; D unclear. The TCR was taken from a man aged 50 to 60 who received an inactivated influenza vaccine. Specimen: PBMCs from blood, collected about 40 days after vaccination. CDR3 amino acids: CASSLSILTRITDTQYF. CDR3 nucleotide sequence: TGTGCCAGCAGCTTATCGATCCTTACGAGGATTACAGATACGCAGTATTTT. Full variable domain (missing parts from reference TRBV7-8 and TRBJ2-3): GAGVSQSPRYKVAKRGQDVALRCDPISGHVSLFWYQQALGQGPEFLTYFQNEAQLDKSGLPSDRFFAERPEGSVSTLKIQRTQQEDSAVYLCASSLSILTRITDTQYFGPGTRLTVL.